This T cell receptor beta chain comes out of a study of shared clonotypes between healthy human individuals. At the level of the study: Aged 18 to 49, the donors were a couple of women and a few men.

Every donor, a Caucasian adult, lived in Nashville, Tennessee. Original processing notes: Filtering differed for immunoSEQ, which gave only junction sequences without quality scores. The table came from immunoSEQ multiplex PCR; TCRdb's copy has only in-frame clones and leaves some out. V and J calls plus clone size are reproduced from that table; the DNA served to infer D and trimming. The data contain 2 million to 3 million clones, around nine tenths of them seen just once; the ten biggest clones take up 0.11% to 0.15%. Germline V CDR1 and CDR2: MNHNS, SASEGT. The trim removed 0 bases at V and 0 bases at J, leaving 5 bases unmatched. CDR3 length: 16 amino acids.

This sequence was found in a man aged 18 to 35 in good health. The chain joins TRBV6-1 to TRBJ2-7; 7 bases are shared with TRBD1. Sequenced: naive CD4+ T cells sorted from blood. Subset defined: CD45RA+ positively selected. The CDR3 region is CASSEAGTVRSYEQYF. DNA for the CDR3: TGTGCCAGCAGTGAAGCCGGGACAGTTCGCTCCTACGAGCAGTACTTC.